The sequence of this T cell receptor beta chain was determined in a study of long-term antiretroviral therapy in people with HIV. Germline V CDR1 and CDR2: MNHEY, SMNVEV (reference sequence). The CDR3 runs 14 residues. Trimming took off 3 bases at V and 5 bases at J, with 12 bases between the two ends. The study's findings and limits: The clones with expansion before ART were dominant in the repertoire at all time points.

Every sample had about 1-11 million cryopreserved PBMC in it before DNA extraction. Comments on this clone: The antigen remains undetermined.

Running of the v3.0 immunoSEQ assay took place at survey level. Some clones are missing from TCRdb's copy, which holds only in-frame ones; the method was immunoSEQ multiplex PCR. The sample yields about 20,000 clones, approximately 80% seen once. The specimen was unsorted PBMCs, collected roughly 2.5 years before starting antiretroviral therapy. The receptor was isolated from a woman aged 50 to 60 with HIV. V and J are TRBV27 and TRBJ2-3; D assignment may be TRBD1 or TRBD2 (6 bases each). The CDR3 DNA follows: TGTGCCAGCAGTTTTTGGGGGCGGGGAGATACGCAGTATTTT. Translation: CASSFWGRGDTQYF.